The next 8 T cell receptor beta chains were all read from a single sample in a study of T cells in Graves' hyperthyroidism and ophthalmopathy. There were TCR beta CDR3 regions amplified from RNA transcripts. HTBI primers were employed in a first-round RT-PCR of the TCR CDR3. TCRdb independently ran MiXCR on the multiplex PCR reads; one entry per CDR3 protein. The table has about 270,000 distinct CDR3 sequences, around 15% seen once. The material sequenced was blood. The receptors stem from a woman in her 50s with Graves' hyperthyroidism that later progressed to Graves' ophthalmopathy.

This clonotype was counted at least ten times. The chain joins TRBV2 to TRBJ2-1, with D uncertain. Per germline, CDR1 SNHLY and CDR2 FYNNEI. This CDR3 is built from 16 residues. Trimming pared 7 bases from V and 6 bases from J, leaving 22 bases between. The CDR3 DNA reads as TGTGCCAGCACGTGGGCGGCCACGGTTGCGGTCAATGAGCAGTTCTTC. Protein: CASTWAATVAVNEQFF.

This clonotype has a count of ten or more. This clone may be a read error of a much larger clone one base away. The genes are TRBV2 and TRBJ1-5; D may be TRBD1 (5 bases). The CDR3 loop spans 16 amino acids. Germline V gene sequence: CDR1 SNHLY, CDR2 FYNNEI. V gave up 11 bases and J gave up 0 bases, with 20 bases separating them. CDR3 amino acids: CARGLYKDNSNQPQHF. The CDR3 DNA reads as TGTGCCCGTGGCCTCTACAAGGACAATAGCAATCAGCCCCAGCATTTT.

This clonotype was seen ten or more times. The rearrangement links TRBV29-1 to TRBJ2-1, with 10 nucleotides matching TRBD1. Germline V gene lookup returns CDR1 SQVTM and CDR2 ANQGSEA. With 4 bases clipped from V and 3 bases from J, the junction kept 3 bases outside the gene matches. This CDR3 is 14 amino acids long. The CDR3 sequence is CSVAGQGDYNEQFF. In DNA, the CDR3 is TGCAGCGTTGCCGGACAGGGGGACTACAATGAGCAGTTCTTC.

Many counts were recorded for this clonotype. This chain links TRBV20-1 with TRBJ1-1; 9 nucleotides align to TRBD1. Per germline, CDR1 DFQATT and CDR2 SNEGSKA (reference sequence). V lost 2 bases, J lost 3 bases, and 16 bases stayed unmatched. The CDR3 is made up of 18 amino acids. The CDR3 loop reads CSARPIGLTGGADTEAFF. The CDR3 DNA is TGCAGTGCTAGACCGATAGGTCTTACAGGGGGCGCGGACACTGAAGCTTTCTTT.

The chain links TRBV5-1 to TRBJ2-5; TRBD2 might be the D (5 bases). V was trimmed by 5 bases and J by 7 bases, leaving 12 bases between them. Germline CDR1 SGHRS, CDR2 YFSETQ. The CDR3 is 12 amino acids. CDR3 coding DNA: TGCGCCAGCAGAAGCGGTTGGGGGACCCAGTACTTC. Encoded protein: CASRSGWGTQYF.

In regard to this clonotype: This may be a read error: a much more frequent sequence differs by one nucleotide. The rearrangement uses TRBV29-1 and TRBJ1-2; D gene ambiguous. Germline CDR1 reads SQVTM; CDR2 reads ANQGSEA. V lost 4 bases and J lost 4, with 13 bases in between. The CDR3 runs to 13 residues. This chain's CDR3 is CSVGAAWGYGYTF. The CDR3 DNA reads as TGCAGCGTTGGGGCGGCGTGGGGCTATGGCTACACCTTC.

This clonotype was counted ten times or more. V and J are TRBV20-1 and TRBJ2-3; 7 nucleotides align to TRBD1. V dropped 8 bases and J dropped 1; count of bases not matched to a gene: 9. The CDR3 is made up of 14 amino acids. Germline CDR1 and CDR2: DFQATT and SNEGSKA (reference sequence). CDR3 coding DNA: TGCAGTAAAAACAGGGACAGTGGCACAGATACGCAGTATTTT. It translates to CSKNRDSGTDTQYF.

This clonotype was detected many times. The J gene is TRBJ1-1, the V gene TRBV5-1, with D tentatively TRBD1 (6 bases). The CDR3 sequence is 16 residues long. Trimming took 0 bases from V and 5 from J, leaving 17 bases between them. Germline CDR1 reads SGHRS; CDR2 reads YFSETQ. The CDR3 is CASSLGTDTFRTEAFF. The CDR3, as DNA: TGCGCCAGCAGCTTGGGGACAGATACCTTCAGAACTGAAGCTTTCTTT.